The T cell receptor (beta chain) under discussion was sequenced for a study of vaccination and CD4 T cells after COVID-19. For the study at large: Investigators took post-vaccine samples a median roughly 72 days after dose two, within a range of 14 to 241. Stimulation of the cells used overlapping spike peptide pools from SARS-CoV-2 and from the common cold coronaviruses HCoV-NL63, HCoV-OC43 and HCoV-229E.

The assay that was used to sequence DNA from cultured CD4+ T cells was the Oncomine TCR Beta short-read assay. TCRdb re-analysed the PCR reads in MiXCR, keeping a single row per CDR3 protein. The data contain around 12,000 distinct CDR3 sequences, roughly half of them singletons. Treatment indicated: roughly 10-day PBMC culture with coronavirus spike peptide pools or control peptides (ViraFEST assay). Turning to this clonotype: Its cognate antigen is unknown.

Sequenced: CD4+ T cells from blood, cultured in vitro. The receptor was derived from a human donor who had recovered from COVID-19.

The CDR3 nucleotides read TGTGCCAGCAGCTTAGGGGCCGGGACAGGGAGGCACGAGCAGTACTTC. As protein: CASSLGAGTGRHEQYF. The chain recombines TRBV7-9 with TRBJ2-7; 9 bases map to TRBD1. Germline V gene lookup returns CDR1 SEHNR and CDR2 FQNEAQ (reference sequence). This CDR3 region has 16 residues. The V gene end was trimmed by 1 base and the J gene end by 5 bases; junction bases not matched to a gene: 9.